The 3 T cell receptor beta chains reported below all come from one sample, sequenced in a study of vaccination effects on CD4 cells after COVID-19. Their antigen targets remain unknown. Sequenced by immunoSEQ multiplex PCR; TCRdb stores in-frame clones only, minus some. The sample records about 27,000 clones, roughly 73% being singletons. ViraFEST expansion of antigen-specific CD4+ T cells with viral peptide pools preceded sequencing. The culture ran for around nine days, and then CD4+ T cells were isolated. Nucleocapsid antibody tests were negative, and the vaccine recipients had no prior SARS-CoV-2 infection. The starting material was CD4+ T cells from PBMCs cultured with HCoV-NL63 spike peptides, obtained before COVID-19 vaccination. Source of these receptors: a human donor who received a COVID-19 vaccine.

The chain uses TRBV4-1 and TRBJ2-1; 12 bases are shared with TRBD2. Germline V gene lookup returns CDR1 MGHRA and CDR2 YSYEKL. The CDR3 spans 15 residues. J was trimmed by 4 bases and V by 4 bases; bases with no gene match: 2. The CDR3 sequence is CASSPGLAGYNEQFF. CDR3 DNA sequence: TGCGCCAGCAGCCCGGGACTAGCGGGTTACAATGAGCAGTTCTTC.

V usage is TRBV4-2 and J usage is TRBJ2-7; the match to TRBD2 covers 14 bases. Germline loops: CDR1 LGHNA, CDR2 YNFKEQ. The CDR3 length is 15 residues. The junction had 1 base not matched to a gene; V was cut back by 4 bases and J by 2 bases. The CDR3 is CASSPGLAGAYEQYF. In DNA form, the CDR3 reads TGTGCCAGCAGCCCGGGACTAGCGGGGGCCTACGAGCAGTACTTC.

CDR3 sequence: CASARDRNTEAFF. In DNA, the CDR3 is TGTGCCAGCGCCAGGGATAGGAACACTGAAGCTTTCTTT. The V call is TRBV21-1, the J call TRBJ1-1; the table's D call, TRBD1, has no DNA check behind it. TRBV21-1 is a pseudogene. The CDR3 sequence is 13 residues long.